A single sample gave rise to the 24 T cell receptor beta chains below, sequenced in a study of T cell repertoires in cytomegalovirus infection. Each CDR3 protein gets one entry after TCRdb re-called the reads with MiXCR. The data show 570,000 or so distinct CDR3 sequences, 40% seen once. No antigen has been identified for these receptors. The input for sequencing was cultured PBMCs, taken from culture after CMV antigen stimulation. The receptors derive from a human donor in good health (CMV status not recorded). Some clones in this sample may be carry-over from other donors' samples.

This chain joins TRBV2 and TRBJ2-2, with D maybe TRBD2 (5 bases). The CDR3 loop spans 14 amino acids. Germline-derived CDR1 and CDR2 are SNHLY and FYNNEI. V was pared by 6 bases and J by 5 bases, with 13 bases between. CDR3 DNA sequence: TGTGCCAGCAGGTCCGGGGTGTTGACCGGGGAGCTGTTTTTT. Translation gives CASRSGVLTGELFF. The whole variable domain, remainder taken from reference TRBV2 and TRBJ2-2, is EPEVTQTPSHQVTQMGQEVILRCVPISNHLYFYWYRQILGQKVEFLVSFYNNEISEKSEIFDDQFSVERPDGSNFTLKIRSTKLEDSAMYFCASRSGVLTGELFFGEGSRLTVL.

This clonotype was counted once. This rearrangement joins TRBV6-8 to TRBJ2-2; unclear D gene. The ends were cut back, 10 bases at V and 0 bases at J, with 15 bases in the middle. Germline V gives CDR1 MNHGY, CDR2 SAAAGT. This CDR3 has 15 residues. CDR3 bases: TGTGCCACACCCTTACAGAAGTCGAACACCGGGGAGCTGTTTTTT. Translated, it gives CATPLQKSNTGELFF.

The chain is built from TRBV10-3 and TRBJ2-7; D unclear. The CDR3 consists of 12 residues. V lost 0 bases, J lost 7 bases, and 7 bases lay in between. The germline CDR1 and CDR2 sequences are ENHRY and SYGVKD. CDR3 sequence (DNA): TGTGCCATCAGTGAGTCTGTGTGGGAGCAGTACTTC. This gives the protein CAISESVWEQYF.

The gene calls are TRBV10-2 and TRBJ1-6, with D perhaps TRBD1 (6 bases). Germline CDR1 is WSHSY and CDR2 is SAAADI. The length of the CDR3 is 14 residues. The V end lost 7 bases, the J end lost 6 bases, and 13 bases lay between the germline ends. CDR3 residues: CASNPDRSNSPLHF. Here the CDR3 DNA reads TGCGCCAGCAACCCTGACAGGAGTAATTCACCCCTCCACTTT.

This clonotype occurred a few times. The chain carries TRBV6-1 and TRBJ1-2, with 8 positions matching TRBD1. Germline V gives CDR1 MNHNS, CDR2 SASEGT. V gave up 5 bases and J gave up 6 bases; unmatched junction bases: 14. The length of the CDR3 is 16 residues. The CDR3 loop is CASSSDPQGGKNGYTF. CDR3 nucleotides: TGTGCCAGCAGTTCCGATCCACAGGGGGGGAAGAATGGCTACACCTTC.

This clonotype was seen ten or more times. The chain recombines TRBV7-2 with TRBJ2-7; D possibly corresponds to TRBD2 (6 bases). This CDR3 spans 15 amino acids. CDR1 SGHTA and CDR2 FQGNSA come from the germline V gene. V lost 3 bases, J lost 4 bases, and 16 bases lay in between. For the CDR3, the DNA is TGTGCCAGCAGCTTTATGGCGGGAACATATTACGAGCAGTACTTC. It is translated as CASSFMAGTYYEQYF.

This clonotype was counted only a few times. The rearrangement uses TRBV12-3 or TRBV12-4 and TRBJ1-2; D is unclear. The V end was cut by 5 bases, the J end by 5 bases, with 6 bases between. The CDR3 spans 11 residues. The CDR3 sequence: CASSRTYGYTF. The DNA for the CDR3 is TGTGCCAGCAGTCGAACTTATGGCTACACCTTC.

This chain joins TRBV25-1 and TRBJ2-3; D remains unclear. The germline V gene has CDR1 MGHDK and CDR2 SYGVNS. The V gene lost 7 bases and the J gene lost 6 bases, with 11 bases spanning the gap. The CDR3 loop spans 12 amino acids. The CDR3 sequence is CASTLRRDTQYF. The CDR3 bases are TGTGCCAGCACCCTTCGAAGGGATACGCAGTATTTT.

V gene TRBV12-5 combines with J gene TRBJ2-1; 7 nucleotides match TRBD2. This CDR3 is 19 amino acids long. Unmatched junction bases numbered 13, after V lost 2 bases and J lost 0 bases. Germline-derived CDR1 and CDR2 are LGHNT and FRNRAP. For the CDR3, the DNA is TGTGCTAGTGGTTTGACAAGCTTTACGCGGGGGAGCTCCTACAATGAGCAGTTCTTC. Translated, it gives CASGLTSFTRGSSYNEQFF.

The chain links TRBV2 to TRBJ1-5; no firm D call. The CDR3 totals 13 residues. The germline gives CDR1 SNHLY, CDR2 FYNNEI. Trimming shortened V by 2 bases and J by 14 bases, and 16 bases separated the two germline ends. The CDR3 is CASSELVLRAKHF. The CDR3, as DNA: TGTGCCAGCAGTGAATTGGTCCTCCGGGCTAAGCATTTT.

This chain links TRBV6-2 or TRBV6-3 with TRBJ1-2, with 8 bases that match TRBD1. CDR1 is MNHEY and CDR2 is SVGEGT in the germline V gene. The CDR3 contains 14 residues. The J segment lost 8 bases and the V segment lost 2 bases, leaving 7 bases of the junction unmatched. The CDR3 bases are TGTGCCAGCAGTTACGCGAGACAGGGGTCCGGCTACACCTTC. Residues: CASSYARQGSGYTF.

The chain recombines TRBV7-8 with TRBJ1-5; no definite D call. The CDR3 consists of 15 residues. Trimming removed 1 base at V and 4 bases at J, with 11 bases between. The germline V gene has CDR1 SGHVS and CDR2 FQNEAQ. CDR3 sequence (DNA): TGTGCCAGCAGCTTAGTGAGCCAGACGAATCAGCCCCAGCATTTT. The encoded protein is CASSLVSQTNQPQHF. The full variable domain, its missing parts supplied by reference TRBV7-8 and TRBJ1-5, is GAGVSQSPRYKVAKRGQDVALRCDPISGHVSLFWYQQALGQGPEFLTYFQNEAQLDKSGLPSDRFFAERPEGSVSTLKIQRTQQEDSAVYLCASSLVSQTNQPQHFGDGTRLSIL.

The rearrangement links TRBV19 to TRBJ1-1; D may be TRBD1 (5 bases). Between the trimmed V and J ends, which lost 9 bases and 0 bases, there was a span of 14 bases. CDR3 length equals 14 residues. From germline, CDR1 is LNHDA and CDR2 SQIVND (reference sequence). The CDR3 DNA follows: TGTGCCAGCCCCAGGGTCAGCCTGAACACTGAAGCTTTCTTT. Residues: CASPRVSLNTEAFF. Based on the CDR3 plus reference TRBV19 and TRBJ1-1, the full variable domain is DGGITQSPKYLFRKEGQNVTLSCEQNLNHDAMYWYRQDPGQGLRLIYYSQIVNDFQKGDIAEGYSVSREKKESFPLTVTSAQKNPTAFYLCASPRVSLNTEAFFGQGTRLTVV.

The chain has TRBV7-9 and TRBJ2-1; D gene uncertain. With 2 bases removed from V and 3 bases from J, the gap between germline ends came to 5 bases. Germline V lookup: CDR1 SEHNR, CDR2 FQNEAQ (reference sequence). This CDR3 is 13 amino acids long. The CDR3 DNA reads TGTGCCAGCAGCTTACCTCTCTACAATGAGCAGTTCTTC. The encoded protein is CASSLPLYNEQFF.

Only one count was recorded for this clonotype. The chain has TRBV5-4 and TRBJ2-7; 15 bases map to TRBD2. CDR1 is SGHNT and CDR2 is YYREEE in the germline V gene (reference sequence). Germline trimming cut 4 bases from V and 5 bases from J; bases unmatched to any gene: 7. This CDR3 is 16 amino acids long. CDR3 sequence: CASSPRTSGGGDEQYF. The CDR3 region has the DNA TGTGCCAGCAGCCCCCGGACTAGCGGGGGGGGGGACGAGCAGTACTTC. The full variable domain, in which reference TRBV5-4 and TRBJ2-7 provide the parts outside the CDR3, is ETGVTQSPTHLIKTRGQQVTLRCSSQSGHNTVSWYQQALGQGPQFIFQYYREEENGRGNFPPRFSGLQFPNYSSELNVNALELDDSALYLCASSPRTSGGGDEQYFGPGTRLTVT.

The chain employs TRBV4-1 and TRBJ2-3, with 9 nucleotides matching TRBD2. Trimming at V came to 4 bases and at J to 4 bases, leaving 15 bases not matched to a gene. The V gene's germline CDR1 is MGHRA and CDR2 YSYEKL. This CDR3 spans 18 amino acids. CDR3 protein: CASSRGSSGSSRPDTQYF. CDR3 DNA: TGCGCCAGCAGCCGCGGGAGTAGCGGGAGTAGTCGTCCAGATACGCAGTATTTT.

This clonotype was detected only a few times. V gene TRBV7-6 combines with J gene TRBJ2-3; D perhaps matches TRBD1 (6 bases). This CDR3 region has 14 residues. V was shortened by 0 bases and J by 4 bases, with 8 bases between the two germline ends. Germline assignment: CDR1 SGHVS and CDR2 FNYEAQ. Written as DNA, the CDR3 is TGTGCCAGCAGCTTAGCCGGACAGTCAGATACGCAGTATTTT. Protein: CASSLAGQSDTQYF.

The rearrangement joins TRBV19 to TRBJ1-5, with a possible D match to TRBD1 (6 bases). V was cut by 5 bases and J by 5 bases, with 16 bases left in between. This CDR3 contains 15 residues. Germline loops: CDR1 LNHDA, CDR2 SQIVND (reference sequence). This chain's CDR3 is CASSAGWGADQPQHF. In nucleotides, the CDR3 is TGTGCCAGTAGTGCCGGATGGGGGGCTGATCAGCCCCAGCATTTT.

This chain uses TRBV5-4 with TRBJ1-2; a possible D gene is TRBD1 (6 bases). Between the trimmed V and J ends, which lost 5 bases and 3 bases, there was a span of 14 bases. Germline-derived CDR1 and CDR2 are SGHNT and YYREEE (reference sequence). The CDR3 contains 14 residues. CDR3 region: CASSNPGVDYGYTF. The CDR3 DNA reads TGTGCCAGCAGTAATCCAGGGGTAGACTATGGCTACACCTTC.

The chain carries TRBV19 and TRBJ2-2, with 12 bases fitting TRBD2. J lost 5 bases, V lost 7 bases, and 14 bases had no gene match. Germline V CDR1 and CDR2: LNHDA, SQIVND (reference sequence). There are 18 residues in the CDR3. CDR3 protein: CASIGGLAGGPRTGELFF. In DNA form, the CDR3 reads TGTGCCAGTATAGGGGGGCTAGCGGGGGGGCCCCGGACCGGGGAGCTGTTTTTT.

The rearrangement links TRBV7-9 to TRBJ1-2; possible D gene TRBD1, 6 bases. Trimming took 1 base from V and 2 from J, leaving 14 bases between them. CDR1 and CDR2 from the germline V gene are SEHNR and FQNEAQ (reference sequence). The CDR3 has 16 amino acids. CDR3 sequence (DNA): TGTGCCAGCAGCTTAGGAGGAGGGGGAAAGAACTATGGCTACACCTTC. Protein product: CASSLGGGGKNYGYTF.

The chain links TRBV30 to TRBJ1-1; 7 bases are a match to TRBD1. J lost 4 bases, V lost 5 bases, and 10 bases had no gene match. This CDR3 spans 14 amino acids. Germline V gene lookup returns CDR1 GTSNPN and CDR2 SVGIG (reference sequence). DNA of the CDR3: TGTGCCTGGTCCCAGAGACAGGGTGTCACTGAAGCTTTCTTT. Its protein is CAWSQRQGVTEAFF.

Notes on this clonotype: Sequence at one end of the junction differs from germline and may be a read error. The J gene is TRBJ1-4, the V gene TRBV14, with a tentative D call TRBD1 (5 bases). The germline V gene encodes CDR1 SGHDN and CDR2 FVKESK. This CDR3 is built from 9 residues. In nucleotides, the CDR3 is TGTGCCAATCCCCGGGACCGCCTTTTT. This sequence encodes CANPRDRLF. The variable domain in full, completed from reference TRBV14 and TRBJ1-4, reads EAGVTQFPSHSVIEKGQTVTLRCDPISGHDNLYWYRRVMGKEIKFLLHFVKESKQDESGMPNNRFLAERTGGTYSTLKVQPAELEDSGVYFCANPRDRLFGSGTQLSVL.

This clonotype showed up just a few times. The V gene is TRBV4-3, the J gene TRBJ2-4, with 10 nucleotides matching TRBD1. Unmatched junction bases numbered 8, after V lost 1 base and J lost 8 bases. The germline CDR1 and CDR2 sequences are LGHNA and YSLEER. This CDR3 comprises 16 residues. The CDR3 sequence is CASSQVGQGPHHIQYF. CDR3 DNA: TGCGCCAGCAGCCAAGTGGGACAGGGGCCACATCACATTCAGTACTTC.